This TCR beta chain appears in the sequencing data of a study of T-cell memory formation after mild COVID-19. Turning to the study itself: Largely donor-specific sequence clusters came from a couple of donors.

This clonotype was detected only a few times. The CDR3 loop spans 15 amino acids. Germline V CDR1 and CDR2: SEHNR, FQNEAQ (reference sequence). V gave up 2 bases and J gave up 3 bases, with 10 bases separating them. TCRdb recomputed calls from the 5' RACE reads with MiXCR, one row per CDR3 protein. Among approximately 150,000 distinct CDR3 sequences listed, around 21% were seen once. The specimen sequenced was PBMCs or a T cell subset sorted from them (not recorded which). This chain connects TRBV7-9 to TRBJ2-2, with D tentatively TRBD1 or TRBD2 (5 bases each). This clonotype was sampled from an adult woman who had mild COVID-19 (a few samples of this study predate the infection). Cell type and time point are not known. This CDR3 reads CASSLSGTYTGELFF. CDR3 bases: TGTGCCAGCAGCTTATCCGGGACCTACACCGGGGAGCTGTTTTTT.